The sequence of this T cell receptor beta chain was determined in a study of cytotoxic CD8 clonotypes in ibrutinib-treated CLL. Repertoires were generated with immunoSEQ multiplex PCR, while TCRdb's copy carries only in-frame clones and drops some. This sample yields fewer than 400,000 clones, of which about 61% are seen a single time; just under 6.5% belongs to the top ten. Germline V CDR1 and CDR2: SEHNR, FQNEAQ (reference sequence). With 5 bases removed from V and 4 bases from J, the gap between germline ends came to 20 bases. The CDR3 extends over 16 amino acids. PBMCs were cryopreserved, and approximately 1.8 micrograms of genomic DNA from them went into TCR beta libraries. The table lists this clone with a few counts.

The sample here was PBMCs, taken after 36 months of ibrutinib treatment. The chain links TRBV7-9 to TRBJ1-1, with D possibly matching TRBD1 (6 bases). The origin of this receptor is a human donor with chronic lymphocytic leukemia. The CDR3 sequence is CASSQPRTDVRTEAFF. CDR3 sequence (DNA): TGTGCCAGCAGCCAACCTCGGACAGACGTACGCACTGAAGCTTTCTTT.